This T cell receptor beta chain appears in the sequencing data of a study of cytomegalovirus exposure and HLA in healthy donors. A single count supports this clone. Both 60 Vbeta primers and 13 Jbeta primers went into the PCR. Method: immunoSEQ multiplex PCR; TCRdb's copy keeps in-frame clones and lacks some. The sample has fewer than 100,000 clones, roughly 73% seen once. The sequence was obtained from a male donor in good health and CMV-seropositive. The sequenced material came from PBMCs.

CDR3 bases: TGTGCCAGTAGTAGACTGGCGGGGGGGCTCAATGAGCAGTTCTTC. Protein product: CASSRLAGGLNEQFF. V usage is TRBV19 and J usage is TRBJ2-1; TRBD2 aligns across 9 bases. The trim removed 4 bases at V and 6 bases at J, leaving 7 bases unmatched. This CDR3 comprises 15 residues. From germline, CDR1 is LNHDA and CDR2 SQIVND (reference sequence). The entire variable domain, with the rest obtained from reference TRBV19 and TRBJ2-1, is as follows: DGGITQSPKYLFRKEGQNVTLSCEQNLNHDAMYWYRQDPGQGLRLIYYSQIVNDFQKGDIAEGYSVSREKKESFPLTVTSAQKNPTAFYLCASSRLAGGLNEQFFGPGTRLTVL.